Below are 27 T cell receptor beta chains sequenced from a single sample in a study of blood T cell repertoires in COVID-19. Using immunoSEQ multiplex PCR, the repertoire was profiled, and TCRdb retains in-frame clones only, with some absent. The table lists under 75,000 clones, approximately 91% of them singletons. Material for sequencing was peripheral blood. The receptor source for this set is a man aged 45-65 years with active COVID-19.

CDR3 amino acids: CASSQGLPGSYNEQFF. The CDR3 DNA sequence: TGCGCCAGCAGCCAGGGACTACCTGGCTCCTACAATGAGCAGTTCTTC. The chain couples TRBV4-3 to TRBJ2-1; TRBD2 matches at 7 bases. Per the germline V gene, CDR1 is LGHNA and CDR2 is YSLEER. The CDR3 has 16 amino acids. J gave up 0 bases and V 3 bases, and 5 bases lay outside the gene matches.

V gene TRBV4-2 combines with J gene TRBJ1-1, with 9 bases aligning to TRBD1. Germline V gives CDR1 LGHNA, CDR2 YNFKEQ. The CDR3 has 14 amino acids. J lost 5 bases, V lost 4 bases, and 5 bases had no gene match. The CDR3 coding sequence is TGTGCCAGCAGCCTCGGGACAGGGAAAACTGAAGCTTTCTTT. It is translated as CASSLGTGKTEAFF.

This clone was recorded a few times. The chain couples TRBV4-1 to TRBJ2-5; tentative D call: TRBD1 (5 bases). The V end was cut by 1 base, the J end by 7 bases, with 19 bases between. Germline CDR1 MGHRA, CDR2 YSYEKL. The CDR3 contains 16 residues. The CDR3 is CASSQVKLWPRGTQYF. The CDR3 DNA is TGCGCCAGCAGCCAAGTAAAGTTGTGGCCAAGGGGGACCCAGTACTTC.

The chain uses TRBV6-5 and TRBJ1-6; TRBD1 matches 7 bases. The CDR3 runs 15 residues. Germline values: CDR1 MNHEY, CDR2 SVGAGI. V shed 0 bases and J 8 bases; nucleotides not matched to a gene: 4. The CDR3 protein is CASSYSNQGDSPLHF. The CDR3 region has the DNA TGTGCCAGCAGTTACTCGAACCAGGGGGATTCACCCCTCCACTTT.

This clone was counted between two and nine times. The V gene is TRBV5-1, the J gene TRBJ2-7, with 7 nucleotides matching TRBD2. The CDR3 consists of 15 residues. Germline values: CDR1 SGHRS, CDR2 YFSETQ. Trimming took 0 bases from V and 7 from J; bases not matched to a gene: 10. CDR3 sequence (DNA): TGCGCCAGCAGCTTGGGAGGGGAGGGCCGGAGAGAGCAGTACTTC. Translation: CASSLGGEGRREQYF.

CDR3 sequence (DNA): TGTGCCAGCAGCGTAGATGAGCGGCAGAACACTGAAGCTTTCTTT. Residues: CASSVDERQNTEAFF. V and J are TRBV9 and TRBJ1-1; no reliable D call. The CDR3 sequence is 15 residues long. V shed 0 bases and J shed 1 base, with 10 bases lying between them. Germline values: CDR1 SGDLS, CDR2 YYNGEE.

The chain couples TRBV6-5 to TRBJ1-1; weak D call: TRBD1 (5 bases). The V gene lost 8 bases and the J gene lost 4 bases, with 11 bases spanning the gap. CDR1 and CDR2 (germline): MNHEY, SVGAGI. This CDR3 spans 12 amino acids. The CDR3 nucleotides read TGTGCCAGCGGCAGGGTTCTCACTGAAGCTTTCTTT. This encodes CASGRVLTEAFF.

The J gene is TRBJ2-7, the V gene TRBV7-8; D remains unclear. Germline values: CDR1 SGHVS, CDR2 FQNEAQ. V was trimmed by 5 bases and J by 2 bases, leaving 13 bases between them. This CDR3 has 14 residues. The CDR3 spells CASSNPHETYEQYF. CDR3 DNA: TGTGCCAGCAGCAACCCCCACGAGACCTACGAGCAGTACTTC.

CDR3 region: CASSINSNEQFF. The CDR3 DNA follows: TGCGCCAGCAGCATAAACTCCAATGAGCAGTTCTTC. The rearrangement uses TRBV5-1 and TRBJ2-1; D remains unclear. CDR1 is SGHRS and CDR2 is YFSETQ in the germline V gene. The CDR3 has 12 amino acids. V lost 4 bases, J lost 6 bases, and 8 bases lay in between. The variable domain in full, with the rest retrieved from reference TRBV5-1 and TRBJ2-1, is KAGVTQTPRYLIKTRGQQVTLSCSPISGHRSVSWYQQTPGQGLQFLFEYFSETQRNKGNFPGRFSGRQFSNSRSEMNVSTLELGDSALYLCASSINSNEQFFGPGTRLTVL.

CDR3 DNA: TGTGCCAGCAGCCGGTTAGGGGGTACGGATTATGGCTACACCTTC. Protein sequence: CASSRLGGTDYGYTF. V and J are TRBV6-5 and TRBJ1-2; perhaps TRBD1 as D (6 bases). The germline V and J ends were trimmed by 6 bases and 5 bases, with 19 bases remaining between them. CDR3 length equals 15 residues. The germline CDR1 and CDR2 sequences are MNHEY and SVGAGI.

The genes are TRBV5-1 and TRBJ1-3; the D gene is possibly TRBD1 (6 bases). V lost 0 bases, J lost 3 bases, and 10 bases lay in between. The length of the CDR3 is 15 residues. The germline V gene has CDR1 SGHRS and CDR2 YFSETQ. CDR3 DNA sequence: TGCGCCAGCAGCTTGGAAGGGGGTTATGGAAACACCATATATTTT. It specifies CASSLEGGYGNTIYF.

The V gene is TRBV19, the J gene TRBJ1-5, with TRBD1 identical over 7 bases. The germline V gene encodes CDR1 LNHDA and CDR2 SQIVND (reference sequence). This CDR3 contains 16 residues. With 5 bases clipped from V and 6 bases from J, the junction kept 13 bases outside the gene matches. CDR3 loop: CASSPPGQRYSQPQHF. The CDR3 bases are TGTGCCAGTAGTCCACCGGGACAGAGGTACAGTCAGCCCCAGCATTTT.

About this clone itself: The junction shows a germline mismatch at one end, possibly a read error. The J gene is TRBJ2-7, the V gene TRBV5-5; 7 bases fit TRBD2. Germline CDR1 is SGHKS and CDR2 is YYEKEE (reference sequence). The CDR3 contains 15 residues. CDR3 sequence (DNA): TGTGCCAGCATCTTGGGACTACTTCCTTCCTACGAGCAGTACTTC. Translation: CASILGLLPSYEQYF.

This chain connects TRBV19 to TRBJ1-1; tentative D call: TRBD1 (6 bases). V shed 6 bases and J shed 5 bases, with 25 bases lying between them. CDR3 length: 17 amino acids. Looked up from germline, CDR1 is LNHDA and CDR2 is SQIVND (reference sequence). The CDR3 DNA reads TGTGCCAGTAGATTAACAGCTCGCGACAGGTTCTCTACTGAAGCTTTCTTT. Translated: CASRLTARDRFSTEAFF. The whole variable domain, filled in from reference TRBV19 and TRBJ1-1, reads DGGITQSPKYLFRKEGQNVTLSCEQNLNHDAMYWYRQDPGQGLRLIYYSQIVNDFQKGDIAEGYSVSREKKESFPLTVTSAQKNPTAFYLCASRLTARDRFSTEAFFGQGTRLTVV.

The V gene is TRBV12-3 or TRBV12-4, the J gene TRBJ1-1; D ambiguous. Trimming left V 2 bases short and J 4 bases short, with 8 bases between. This CDR3 is built from 13 residues. CDR3 loop: CASSLSHFTEAFF. The DNA of the CDR3 is TGTGCCAGCAGTTTAAGTCACTTCACTGAAGCTTTCTTT.

The V and J genes are TRBV11-2 and TRBJ2-3; D gene ambiguous. CDR1 is SGHAT and CDR2 is FQNNGV in the germline V gene. The CDR3 length is 12 residues. Trimming shortened V by 4 bases and J by 0 bases, and 2 bases separated the two germline ends. The CDR3 nucleotides read TGTGCCAGCAGCTCGAGCACAGATACGCAGTATTTT. Translating it yields CASSSSTDTQYF.

The CDR3 reads CASRRDRFSGNTIYF. The CDR3 DNA sequence: TGTGCCAGCAGGCGTGACAGATTCTCTGGAAACACCATATATTTT. The chain carries TRBV5-5 and TRBJ1-3, with D perhaps TRBD1 (5 bases). This CDR3 is 15 amino acids long. V dropped 5 bases and J dropped 0 bases, with 12 bases sitting between them. From germline, CDR1 is SGHKS and CDR2 YYEKEE (reference sequence).

The chain is built from TRBV29-1 and TRBJ2-1; TRBD2 is a possible D gene (5 bases). V lost 4 bases and J 6 bases, leaving 13 bases between the germline ends. The germline gives CDR1 SQVTM, CDR2 ANQGSEA. The CDR3 loop spans 13 amino acids. The CDR3, as DNA: TGCAGCGTTGGAGGGTTGGCAGGCAATGAGCAGTTCTTC. It yields the protein CSVGGLAGNEQFF.

CDR3 amino acids: CASITPQNRGRGQPQHF. The CDR3, as DNA: TGTGCCAGCATAACACCGCAAAACAGGGGGCGCGGTCAGCCCCAGCATTTT. V usage is TRBV28 and J usage is TRBJ1-5, with 9 bases lining up with TRBD1. CDR3 length equals 17 residues. Germline trimming cut 7 bases from V and 6 bases from J; bases unmatched to any gene: 16. Germline CDR1 is MDHEN and CDR2 is SYDVKM.

This chain links TRBV5-6 with TRBJ2-5, with a possible D match to TRBD2 (6 bases). The CDR3 sequence is 15 residues long. V lost 3 bases and J 4 bases, leaving 16 bases between the germline ends. From germline, CDR1 is SGHDT and CDR2 YYEEEE. CDR3: CASSSRRGGVETQYF. DNA for the CDR3: TGTGCCAGCAGCTCGAGGAGGGGAGGTGTAGAGACCCAGTACTTC.

V gene TRBV7-2 combines with J gene TRBJ2-5, with D perhaps matching TRBD2 (7 bases). In germline, CDR1 is SGHTA, CDR2 FQGNSA. The CDR3 totals 14 residues. Trimming stripped 3 bases from V and 4 bases from J, with 12 bases between. CDR3 sequence: CASSLDAGAETQYF. CDR3 coding DNA: TGTGCCAGCAGCTTGGACGCGGGGGCAGAGACCCAGTACTTC.

The V call is TRBV2, the J call TRBJ2-1, with 7 positions matching TRBD1. The germline V gene has CDR1 SNHLY and CDR2 FYNNEI. V was clipped by 2 bases and J by 3 bases; unmatched bases: 7. The CDR3 is made up of 16 amino acids. In DNA, the CDR3 is TGTGCCAGCAGTGAAAACCCCGGGACAGTCTACAATGAGCAGTTCTTC. It translates to CASSENPGTVYNEQFF.

The gene calls are TRBV6-4 and TRBJ2-6, with D maybe TRBD2 (5 bases). Per the germline V gene, CDR1 is MRHNA and CDR2 is SNTAGT. V gave up 3 bases and J gave up 2 bases, with 11 bases separating them. The CDR3 is made up of 16 amino acids. The CDR3 loop reads CASSEWGAPGANVLTF. The DNA of the CDR3 is TGTGCCAGCAGTGAGTGGGGAGCTCCTGGGGCCAACGTCCTGACTTTC.

Only a few counts were recorded for this clone. This chain uses TRBV18 with TRBJ1-1; TRBD1 agrees at 10 bases. Germline V CDR1 and CDR2: KGHSH, LQKENI. The CDR3 is 16 amino acids. V was clipped by 6 bases and J by 6 bases; unmatched bases: 13. The CDR3 reads CASSFRRGQGVSEAFF. The DNA of the CDR3 is TGTGCCAGCTCCTTCCGGCGTGGACAGGGGGTGTCTGAAGCTTTCTTT.

This clone has just a few counts. The chain uses TRBV10-3 and TRBJ1-1, with a tentative D call TRBD1 (5 bases). Germline V gene sequence: CDR1 ENHRY, CDR2 SYGVKD. Trimming stripped 5 bases from V and 0 bases from J, with 10 bases between. CDR3 length equals 14 residues. The chain's CDR3 is CAISRTNMNTEAFF. The CDR3, as DNA: TGTGCCATCAGTAGGACAAACATGAACACTGAAGCTTTCTTT.

J is TRBJ1-4 and V is TRBV6-6; possibly TRBD1 for D (5 bases). V lost 6 bases and J lost 10, with 18 bases in between. The germline gives CDR1 MNHNY, CDR2 SVGAGI (reference sequence). This CDR3 has 14 amino acids. CDR3 amino acids: CASSPGSGLGKLFF. The CDR3 bases are TGTGCCAGCAGCCCAGGGTCCGGTTTGGGAAAACTGTTTTTT.

The chain recombines TRBV10-3 with TRBJ2-1; D not certain. CDR1 ENHRY and CDR2 SYGVKD come from the germline V gene. V was pared by 3 bases and J by 0 bases, with 12 bases between. This CDR3 region has 16 residues. The CDR3 region is CAISDSSASSYNEQFF. The CDR3 DNA reads as TGTGCCATCAGTGATTCCAGCGCAAGCTCCTACAATGAGCAGTTCTTC.